This T cell receptor beta chain was identified during a study of T cell repertoires in cytomegalovirus infection. Many counts were recorded for this clonotype. No antigen is known for it. The CDR3 loop spans 15 amino acids. The V end lost 6 bases, the J end lost 0 bases, and 11 bases lay between the germline ends. Germline CDR1 and CDR2: SGHVS and FQNEAQ. TCRdb itself ran the reads through MiXCR, one entry per CDR3 protein. The table has over 45,000 distinct CDR3 sequences, roughly a fifth seen once. This sequence originates from a human donor in good health (CMV status not recorded). Some clones in this sample may be carry-over from other donors' samples. The chain links TRBV7-8 to TRBJ1-4, with D tentatively TRBD1 (6 bases). This specimen was CD8+ T cells from cultured PBMCs, taken from culture after CMV antigen stimulation. The CDR3 region has the DNA TGTGCCAGCAGACAGGGAGTTGCAACTAATGAAAAACTGTTTTTT. Its translation: CASRQGVATNEKLFF.